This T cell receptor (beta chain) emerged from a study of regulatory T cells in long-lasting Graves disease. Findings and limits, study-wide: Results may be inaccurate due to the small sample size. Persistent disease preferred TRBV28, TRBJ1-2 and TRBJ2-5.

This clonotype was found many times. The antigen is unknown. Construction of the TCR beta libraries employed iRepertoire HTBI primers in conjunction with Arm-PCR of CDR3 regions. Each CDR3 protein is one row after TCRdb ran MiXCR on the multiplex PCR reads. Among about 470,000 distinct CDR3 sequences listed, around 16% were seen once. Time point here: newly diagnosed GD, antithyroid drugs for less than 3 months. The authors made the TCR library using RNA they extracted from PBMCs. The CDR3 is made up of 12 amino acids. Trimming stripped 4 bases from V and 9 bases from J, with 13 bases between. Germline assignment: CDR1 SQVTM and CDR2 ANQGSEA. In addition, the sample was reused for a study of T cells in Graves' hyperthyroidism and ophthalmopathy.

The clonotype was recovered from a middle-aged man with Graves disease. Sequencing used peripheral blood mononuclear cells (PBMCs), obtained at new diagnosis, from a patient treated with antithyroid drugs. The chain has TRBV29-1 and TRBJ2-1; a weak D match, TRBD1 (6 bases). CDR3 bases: TGCAGCGTTGGGCGAGAAGGGGGTGAGCAGTTCTTC. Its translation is CSVGREGGEQFF.